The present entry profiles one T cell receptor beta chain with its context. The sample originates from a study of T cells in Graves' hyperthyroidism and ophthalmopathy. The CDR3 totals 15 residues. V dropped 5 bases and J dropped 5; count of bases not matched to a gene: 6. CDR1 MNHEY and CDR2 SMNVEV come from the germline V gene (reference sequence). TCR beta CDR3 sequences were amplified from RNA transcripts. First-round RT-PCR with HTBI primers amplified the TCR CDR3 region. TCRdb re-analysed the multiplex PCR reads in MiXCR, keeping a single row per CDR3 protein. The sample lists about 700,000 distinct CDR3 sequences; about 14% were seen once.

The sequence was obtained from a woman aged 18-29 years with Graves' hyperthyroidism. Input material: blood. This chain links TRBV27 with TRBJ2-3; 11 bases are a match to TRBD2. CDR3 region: CASSILAGGGDTQYF. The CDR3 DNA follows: TGTGCCAGCAGTATCCTAGCGGGAGGAGGAGATACGCAGTATTTT.